The clone carrying this T cell receptor (beta chain) was found many times. TCRdb processed the reads anew with MiXCR; each CDR3 protein has one entry. The sample yields about 250,000 distinct CDR3 sequences, under 8.5% seen once. These data originate in a study of T cell repertoires in cytomegalovirus infection. Study in general: TCR beta signatures that were public indicated CMV infection and matching HLA type.

Trimming cost V 3 bases and J 8 bases, with 14 bases left between them. The CDR3 extends over 13 amino acids. In germline, CDR1 is SGHKS, CDR2 YYEKEE (reference sequence). The chain links TRBV5-5 to TRBJ1-2, with a possible D match to TRBD1 (5 bases). The sample comprised PBMCs. This TCR derives from a human donor in good health (CMV status not recorded). Some clones in this sample may be carry-over from other donors' samples. CDR3 region: CASSSPQGGGYTF. In DNA form, the CDR3 reads TGTGCCAGCAGCTCCCCGCAGGGAGGCGGCTACACCTTC.